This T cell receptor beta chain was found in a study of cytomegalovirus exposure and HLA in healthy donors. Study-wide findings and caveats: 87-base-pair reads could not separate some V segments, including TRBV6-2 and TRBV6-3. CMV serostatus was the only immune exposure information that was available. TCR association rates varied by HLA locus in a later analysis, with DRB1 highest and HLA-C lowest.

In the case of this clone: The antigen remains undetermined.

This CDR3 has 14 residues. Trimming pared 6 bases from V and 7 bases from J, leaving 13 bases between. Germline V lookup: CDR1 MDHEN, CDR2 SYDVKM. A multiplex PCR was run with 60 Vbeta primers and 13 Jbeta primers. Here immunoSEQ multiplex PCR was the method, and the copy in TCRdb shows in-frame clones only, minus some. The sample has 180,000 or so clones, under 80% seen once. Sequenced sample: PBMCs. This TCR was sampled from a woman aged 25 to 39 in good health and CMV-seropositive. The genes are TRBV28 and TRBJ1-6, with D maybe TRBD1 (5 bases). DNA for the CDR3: TGTGCCAGCAGGGGGGGACCTAACAATTCACCCCTCCACTTT. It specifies CASRGGPNNSPLHF.